The 12 T cell receptor beta chains below were found in one sample sequenced in a study of T cells after yellow fever vaccination. TCRdb analysed the 5' RACE reads with MiXCR anew, one entry per CDR3 protein. The sample contains roughly 94,000 distinct CDR3 sequences, about 8.8% of which appear only once. The sequences come from CD8+ T cells not binding an NS4B(214-222) dextramer, sorted from PBMCs, collected about 2 weeks after the first yellow fever vaccination. Receptors were obtained from a young man who received the YFV17D yellow fever vaccine.

This clonotype was counted many times. J is TRBJ2-1 and V is TRBV5-5; 7 bases map to TRBD2. CDR3 size: 13 residues. Germline CDR1 reads SGHKS; CDR2 reads YYEKEE (reference sequence). The V gene end was trimmed by 6 bases and the J gene end by 9 bases; junction bases not matched to a gene: 9. The CDR3 protein is CASMSGDVAEQFF. Written as DNA, the CDR3 is TGTGCCAGCATGAGCGGGGACGTAGCTGAGCAGTTCTTC.

V gene TRBV27 combines with J gene TRBJ2-3; the D is unclear. The V end lost 3 bases, the J end lost 2 bases, and 15 bases lay between the germline ends. Germline V gene data show CDR1 as MNHEY and CDR2 as SMNVEV (reference sequence). This CDR3 spans 16 amino acids. This CDR3 is CASSFGPTGVTDTQYF. DNA for the CDR3: TGTGCCAGCAGTTTCGGGCCTACTGGGGTCACAGATACGCAGTATTTT.

The chain carries TRBV6-5 and TRBJ2-5; no reliable D call. Per germline, CDR1 MNHEY and CDR2 SVGAGI. V was trimmed by 2 bases and J by 1 base, leaving 17 bases between them. This CDR3 region has 17 residues. This CDR3 is CASSYPPRHPPQETQYF. CDR3 nucleotides: TGTGCCAGCAGTTACCCACCCCGACACCCTCCCCAAGAGACCCAGTACTTC.

In this sample, this clonotype turned up a few times. The chain recombines TRBV27 with TRBJ1-2, with a tentative D call TRBD1 (5 bases). V was shortened by 3 bases and J by 6 bases, with 17 bases between the two germline ends. The CDR3 runs to 15 residues. The germline V gene encodes CDR1 MNHEY and CDR2 SMNVEV (reference sequence). CDR3 sequence reads: CASSLGRPSNNGYTF. The CDR3 bases are TGTGCCAGCAGTTTGGGACGGCCATCGAACAATGGCTACACCTTC.

Notes on this clonotype: The conserved phenylalanine or tryptophan normally closing the CDR3 is absent here, so this likely arose from a read error. The chain employs TRBV4-1 and TRBJ2-7; 7 positions agree with TRBD2. The CDR3 contains 18 residues. CDR1 is MGHRA and CDR2 is YSYEKL in the germline V gene. The trim removed 1 base at V and 1 base at J, leaving 13 bases unmatched. The CDR3 nucleotides are TGCGCCAGCAGCCAAGCTCCCCCTACTAGCGCAGAATCCTACGAGCAGTACTCC. Its translation: CASSQAPPTSAESYEQYS.

This clonotype was observed at least ten times. The chain couples TRBV12-3 or TRBV12-4 to TRBJ2-7, with D hard to call. The CDR3 loop spans 12 amino acids. V was shortened by 4 bases and J by 6 bases, with 10 bases between the two germline ends. The CDR3 DNA sequence: TGTGCCAGCAGTTCGCAATCCGGCGAGCAGTACTTC. Amino acid sequence: CASSSQSGEQYF.

The chain is built from TRBV4-1 and TRBJ1-6; a weak D match, TRBD1 (5 bases). The CDR3 has 16 amino acids. Germline CDR1 is MGHRA and CDR2 is YSYEKL. Trimming stripped 0 bases from V and 10 bases from J, with 16 bases between. CDR3 DNA: TGCGCCAGCAGCCAAGAGGTAGGGGCGCGGAGCTCACCCCTCCACTTT. Translation gives CASSQEVGARSSPLHF.

This clonotype was seen only a few times. The J gene is TRBJ2-5, the V gene TRBV11-2; D not resolved. CDR3 length: 14 residues. V was trimmed by 5 bases and J by 0 bases, leaving 10 bases between them. Germline CDR1 and CDR2: SGHAT and FQNNGV. CDR3 nucleotides: TGTGCCAGCAGCGAGGTGGCTAACCAAGAGACCCAGTACTTC. Translated, it gives CASSEVANQETQYF.

This chain joins TRBV15 and TRBJ1-4; 10 nucleotides line up with TRBD1. Germline V lookup: CDR1 LNHNV, CDR2 YYDKDF (reference sequence). CDR3 length: 20 residues. Trimming at V came to 0 bases and at J to 0 bases, leaving 10 bases not matched to a gene. The CDR3 DNA reads TGTGCCACCAGCAGAGATCGGGGACAGGGGCCCCGTGCAACTAATGAAAAACTGTTTTTT. As protein: CATSRDRGQGPRATNEKLFF. Full variable domain (missing parts from reference TRBV15 and TRBJ1-4): DAMVIQNPRYQVTQFGKPVTLSCSQTLNHNVMYWYQQKSSQAPKLLFHYYDKDFNNEADTPDNFQSRRPNTSFCFLDIRSPGLGDTAMYLCATSRDRGQGPRATNEKLFFGSGTQLSVL.

The table lists this clonotype with many counts. This CDR3 reads CASSFSYQETQYF. The CDR3 DNA follows: TGTGCCAGCAGTTTTAGCTATCAAGAGACCCAGTACTTC. The chain links TRBV28 to TRBJ2-5; D is undetermined. Trimming stripped 3 bases from V and 2 bases from J, with 7 bases between. The CDR3 contains 13 residues. Germline V lookup: CDR1 MDHEN, CDR2 SYDVKM.

This sequence joins TRBV12-5 and TRBJ1-4, with no clear D. The CDR3 loop spans 15 amino acids. V lost 2 bases and J 7 bases, leaving 14 bases between the germline ends. Germline lookup yields CDR1 LGHNT and CDR2 FRNRAP. The CDR3, as DNA: TGTGCTAGTGGTTTGTCAGGCACCGGAGGTGAAAAACTGTTTTTT. This codes for CASGLSGTGGEKLFF.

This rearrangement joins TRBV7-9 to TRBJ2-5; a weak D match, TRBD1 (6 bases). Germline lookup yields CDR1 SEHNR and CDR2 FQNEAQ (reference sequence). V was shortened by 5 bases and J by 1 base, with 14 bases between the two germline ends. The CDR3 covers 15 residues. The CDR3 nucleotides read TGTGCCAGCAGCGGGGGCCGTCAATTCCAAGAGACCCAGTACTTC. Amino acid sequence: CASSGGRQFQETQYF.